This record concerns one TCR beta chain sequence. Its antigen is still unknown. Primers for the PCR totalled 60 Vbeta and 13 Jbeta. Using immunoSEQ multiplex PCR, the repertoire was profiled, and TCRdb retains in-frame clones only, with some absent. The sample yields some 33,000 clones, of which the top ten take up less than 6%. The data derive from a study of cytomegalovirus exposure and HLA in healthy donors. Whole-study context: HLA-typed donors were the source of about 85 million unique TCRs held in an early data release. Notes on the study in general: In an earlier analysis, in 587 donors, most V segments appeared productive either ~90% or ~30% of the time. Equally common other TCR beta chains were less clonally expanded than HLA-associated ones, a later analysis found. It has been reported that TCR beta sequences accurately predicted the HLA-A and HLA-B alleles of most subjects.

Germline V lookup: CDR1 KGHSH, CDR2 LQKENI. Trimming cost V 4 bases and J 1 base; bases outside gene matches: 9. This CDR3 comprises 16 residues. This sequence was found in a female donor in good health and CMV-seronegative. The specimen sequenced was PBMCs. The V gene is TRBV18, the J gene TRBJ1-1, with TRBD1 matching 7 bases. The CDR3 loop reads CASSRDHRDRNTEAFF. The CDR3 DNA reads as TGTGCCAGCTCACGAGACCACAGGGACAGGAACACTGAAGCTTTCTTT.